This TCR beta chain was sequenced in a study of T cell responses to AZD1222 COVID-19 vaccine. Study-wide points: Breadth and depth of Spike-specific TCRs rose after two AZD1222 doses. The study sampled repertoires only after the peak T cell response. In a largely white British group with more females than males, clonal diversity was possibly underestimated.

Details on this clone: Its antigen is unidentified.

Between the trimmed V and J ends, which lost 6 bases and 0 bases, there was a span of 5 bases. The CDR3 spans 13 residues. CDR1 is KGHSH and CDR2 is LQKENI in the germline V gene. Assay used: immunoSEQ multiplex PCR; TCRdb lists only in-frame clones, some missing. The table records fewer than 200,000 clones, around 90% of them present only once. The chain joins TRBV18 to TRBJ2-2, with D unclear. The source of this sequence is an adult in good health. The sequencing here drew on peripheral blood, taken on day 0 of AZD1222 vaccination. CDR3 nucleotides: TGTGCCAGCTCCGCCCCGAACACCGGGGAGCTGTTTTTT. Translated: CASSAPNTGELFF.